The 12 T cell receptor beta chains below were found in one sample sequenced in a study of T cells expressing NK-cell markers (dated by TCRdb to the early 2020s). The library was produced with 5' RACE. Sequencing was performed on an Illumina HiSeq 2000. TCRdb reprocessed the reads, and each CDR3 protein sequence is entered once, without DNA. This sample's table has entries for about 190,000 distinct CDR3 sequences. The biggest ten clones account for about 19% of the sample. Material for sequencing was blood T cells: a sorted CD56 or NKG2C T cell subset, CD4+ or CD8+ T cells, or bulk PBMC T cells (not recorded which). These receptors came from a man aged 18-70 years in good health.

This CDR3 is CSVAPGTSSPYGYTF. The J gene is TRBJ1-2, the V gene TRBV29-1; TCRdb calls TRBD1, which cannot be checked without DNA. This CDR3 contains 15 residues. CDR1 is SQVTM and CDR2 is ANQGSEA in the germline V gene.

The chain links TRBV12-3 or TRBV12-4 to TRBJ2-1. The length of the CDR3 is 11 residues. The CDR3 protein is CASRPCGVQFF.

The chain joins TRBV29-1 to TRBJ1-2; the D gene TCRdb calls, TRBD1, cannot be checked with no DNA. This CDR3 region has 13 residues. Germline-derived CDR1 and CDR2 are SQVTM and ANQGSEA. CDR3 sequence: CSIPNDSFYGYTF.

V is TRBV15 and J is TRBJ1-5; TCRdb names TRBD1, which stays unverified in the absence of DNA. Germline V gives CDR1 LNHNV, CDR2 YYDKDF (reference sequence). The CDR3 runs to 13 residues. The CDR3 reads CATSRPGAQPQHF. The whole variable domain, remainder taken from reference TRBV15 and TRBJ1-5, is DAMVIQNPRYQVTQFGKPVTLSCSQTLNHNVMYWYQQKSSQAPKLLFHYYDKDFNNEADTPDNFQSRRPNTSFCFLDIRSPGLGDTAMYLCATSRPGAQPQHFGDGTRLSIL.

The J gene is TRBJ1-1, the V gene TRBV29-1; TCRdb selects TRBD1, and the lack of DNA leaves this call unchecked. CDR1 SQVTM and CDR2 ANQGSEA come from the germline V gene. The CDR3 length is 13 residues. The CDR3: CSGGGGVYTEAFF.

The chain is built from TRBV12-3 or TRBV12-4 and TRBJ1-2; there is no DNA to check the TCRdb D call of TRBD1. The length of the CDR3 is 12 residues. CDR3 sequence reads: CASSDSRAGYTF.

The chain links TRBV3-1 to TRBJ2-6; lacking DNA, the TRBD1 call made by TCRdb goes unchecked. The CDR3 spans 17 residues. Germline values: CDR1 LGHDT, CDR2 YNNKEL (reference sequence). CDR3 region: CASTPGHRLSGANVLTF.

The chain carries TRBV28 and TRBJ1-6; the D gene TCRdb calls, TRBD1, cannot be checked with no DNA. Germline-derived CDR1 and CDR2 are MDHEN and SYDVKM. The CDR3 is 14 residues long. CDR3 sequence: CASSFPGTGAPLHF.

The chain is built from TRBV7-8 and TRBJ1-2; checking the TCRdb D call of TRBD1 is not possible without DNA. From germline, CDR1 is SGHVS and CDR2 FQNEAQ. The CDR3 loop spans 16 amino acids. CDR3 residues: CASTTRTPGMSYGYTF.

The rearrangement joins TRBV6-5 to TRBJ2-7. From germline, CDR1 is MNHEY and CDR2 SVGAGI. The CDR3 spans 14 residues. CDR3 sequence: CASGHSLISYEQYF.

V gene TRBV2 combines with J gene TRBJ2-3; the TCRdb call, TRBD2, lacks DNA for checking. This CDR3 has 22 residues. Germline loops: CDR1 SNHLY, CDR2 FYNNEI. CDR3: CASSELVETHQSGARGTDTQYF.

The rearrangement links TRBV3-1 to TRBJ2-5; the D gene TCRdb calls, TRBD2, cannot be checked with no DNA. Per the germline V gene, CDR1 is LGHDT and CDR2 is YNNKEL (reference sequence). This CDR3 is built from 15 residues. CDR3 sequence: CASSIGTSTLETQYF.